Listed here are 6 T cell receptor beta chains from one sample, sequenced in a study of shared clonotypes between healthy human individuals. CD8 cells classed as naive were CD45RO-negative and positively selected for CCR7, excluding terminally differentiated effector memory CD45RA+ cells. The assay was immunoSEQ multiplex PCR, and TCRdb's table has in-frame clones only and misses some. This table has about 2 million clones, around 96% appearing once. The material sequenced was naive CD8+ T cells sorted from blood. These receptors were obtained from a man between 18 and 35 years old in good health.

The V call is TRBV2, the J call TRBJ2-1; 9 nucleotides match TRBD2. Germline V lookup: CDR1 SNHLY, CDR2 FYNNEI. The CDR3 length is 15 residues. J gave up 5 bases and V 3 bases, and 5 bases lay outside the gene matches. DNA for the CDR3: TGTGCCAGCAGTGAGATCCTAGCGGGGCACAATGAGCAGTTCTTC. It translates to CASSEILAGHNEQFF. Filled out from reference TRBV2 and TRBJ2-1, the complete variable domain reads EPEVTQTPSHQVTQMGQEVILRCVPISNHLYFYWYRQILGQKVEFLVSFYNNEISEKSEIFDDQFSVERPDGSNFTLKIRSTKLEDSAMYFCASSEILAGHNEQFFGPGTRLTVL.

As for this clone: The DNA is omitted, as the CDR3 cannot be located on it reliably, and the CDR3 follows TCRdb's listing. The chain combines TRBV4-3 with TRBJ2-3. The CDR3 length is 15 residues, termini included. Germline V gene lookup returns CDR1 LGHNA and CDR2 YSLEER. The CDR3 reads CASSQDLWERAAQYF.

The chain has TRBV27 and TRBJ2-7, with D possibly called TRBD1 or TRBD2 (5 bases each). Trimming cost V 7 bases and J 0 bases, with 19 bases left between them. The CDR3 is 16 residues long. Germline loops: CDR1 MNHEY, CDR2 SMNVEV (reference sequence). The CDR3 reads CASTLLGPGGSYEQYF. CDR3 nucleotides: TGTGCCAGCACCCTCTTAGGCCCTGGGGGCTCCTACGAGCAGTACTTC.

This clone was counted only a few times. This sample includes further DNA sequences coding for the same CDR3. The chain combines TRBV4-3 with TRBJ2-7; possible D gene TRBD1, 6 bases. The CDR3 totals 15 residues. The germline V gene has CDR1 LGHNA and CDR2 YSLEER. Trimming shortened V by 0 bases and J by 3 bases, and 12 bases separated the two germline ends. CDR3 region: CASSQDLGQSYEQYF. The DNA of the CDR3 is TGCGCCAGCAGCCAAGATCTTGGACAGAGCTACGAGCAGTACTTC.

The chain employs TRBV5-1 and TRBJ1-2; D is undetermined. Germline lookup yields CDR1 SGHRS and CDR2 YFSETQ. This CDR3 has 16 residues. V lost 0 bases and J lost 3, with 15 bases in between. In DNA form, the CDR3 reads TGCGCCAGCAGCTTGGCGGCGTACCCCGGGGACTATGGCTACACCTTC. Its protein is CASSLAAYPGDYGYTF.

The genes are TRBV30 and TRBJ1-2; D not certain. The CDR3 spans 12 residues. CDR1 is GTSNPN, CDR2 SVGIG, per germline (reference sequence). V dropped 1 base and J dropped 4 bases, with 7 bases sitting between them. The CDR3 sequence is CAWSASVYGYTF. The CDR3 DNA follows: TGTGCCTGGAGTGCAAGCGTCTATGGCTACACCTTC.